This is a list of T cell receptor beta chains from one sample in a study of T cells in Graves' hyperthyroidism and ophthalmopathy. Each CDR3 protein is one row after TCRdb ran MiXCR on the multiplex PCR reads. The sample consists of about 380,000 distinct CDR3 sequences, around 15% of them appearing once. What was sequenced was blood. These receptors were collected from a woman in her twenties or thirties with Graves' ophthalmopathy. Each CDR3 is given with its conserved first and last residue. Fields, in order: D gene, CDR3 length, clone size, V gene, J gene, CDR3 DNA, CDR3 protein. The D gene is left open where the match is weak. Expanded clones get a size class; other rows say once, few or many, or leave the size out.

>-|15|many|TRBV9|TRBJ2-2
TGTGCCAGCAGCGTACTTTCGGAACACACCGGGGAGCTGTTTTTT
CASSVLSEHTGELFF
>-|17|many|TRBV7-2|TRBJ2-5
TGTGCCAGCAGCTTTACCGGGGAAACAACGATACAAGAGACCCAGTACTTC
CASSFTGETTIQETQYF
>-|14|many|TRBV3-1|TRBJ2-5
TGTGCCAGCAGCCTACGAGGGGACCAAGAGACCCAGTACTTC
CASSLRGDQETQYF
>-|15|many|TRBV2|TRBJ2-2
TGTGCCATAGGTGAGGACAACGAGGGCACCGGGGAGCTGTTTTTT
CAIGEDNEGTGELFF
>TRBD1|14|many|TRBV28|TRBJ1-2
TGTGCCAGCAGTTTCTCGACAGGGAGCTATGGCTACACCTTC
CASSFSTGSYGYTF
>TRBD2|18|-|TRBV7-2|TRBJ2-1
TGTGCCAGCAGCTTAGCTAGCGGGGGGGCTAGGTATTACAATGAGCAGTTCTTC
CASSLASGGARYYNEQFF
>TRBD2|14|many|TRBV6-1|TRBJ2-7
TGTGCCAGCACCTCAGCGGGGGCCCTCTACGAGCAGTACTTC
CASTSAGALYEQYF
>-|18|many|TRBV6-5|TRBJ2-2
TGTGCCAGCAGTTACTCCCGGGCCTCGTCGATGACCACCGGGGAGCTGTTTTTT
CASSYSRASSMTTGELFF
>-|14|-|TRBV19|TRBJ1-6
TGTGCCAGTAGTACCCCCAACGTGTGGCAGGACCTCCACTTT
CASSTPNVWQDLHF
>-|15|few|TRBV19|TRBJ1-5
TGTGCCAGTAGCGAGGGGGTTACGGGCAATCAGCCCCAGCATTTT
CASSEGVTGNQPQHF
>TRBD2|14|-|TRBV10-3|TRBJ2-3
TGTGCCATCAGTGCCGGGACTACCACAGATACGCAGTATTTT
CAISAGTTTDTQYF